The table lists the clone carrying this T cell receptor (beta chain) with a few counts. The source of the sample is a study of blood T cells in healthy people across ages. J lost 4 bases, V lost 1 base, and 17 bases had no gene match. CDR1 is LGHNA, CDR2 YNFKEQ, per germline. The CDR3 is 21 residues long. For the second PCR, which ran for about 7 to 11 cycles, a sample-barcoded 5' primer and a J-beta primer mix were used. TCRdb re-analysed the 5' RACE reads in MiXCR, keeping a single row per CDR3 protein. The data hold over 1,500,000 distinct CDR3 sequences, with more than 35% observed a single time. Sequenced input: blood. The rearrangement joins TRBV4-2 to TRBJ2-1, with TRBD2 matching over 12 bases. This sequence was found in a human donor in good health. The CDR3 DNA is TGTGCCAGCAGCCAAGCTGTAACTAGCGGGGGGCCAGTCTCTTTTTACAATGAGCAGTTCTTC. Protein product: CASSQAVTSGGPVSFYNEQFF.